These 32 T cell receptor beta chains were all obtained from the same sample, sequenced in a study of T cell responses to AZD1222 COVID-19 vaccine. This table comes from immunoSEQ multiplex PCR, and its TCRdb copy is limited to in-frame clones, with some not included. The top ten hold over 8% of the sample, which has roughly 120,000 clones, over 75% seen once. Specimen: peripheral blood, collected on day 0 of AZD1222 vaccination. Receptors were obtained from an adult in good health.

The CDR3 DNA follows: TGTGCCAGCCCCTTCATGGGGGGGACGATCGAGCTGTTTTTT. The encoded protein is CASPFMGGTIELFF. The J gene is TRBJ2-2, the V gene TRBV5-8; 7 positions match TRBD2. Losses at the gene ends were 7 bases for V and 11 bases for J; bases not matched to a gene: 14. Germline V gene lookup returns CDR1 SGHTS and CDR2 YDEGEE. The CDR3 sequence is 14 residues long.

The rearrangement uses TRBV28 and TRBJ1-4; D is perhaps TRBD1 (6 bases). The V end was cut by 5 bases, the J end by 8 bases, with 18 bases between. This CDR3 contains 15 residues. The germline gives CDR1 MDHEN, CDR2 SYDVKM. The CDR3 DNA is TGTGCCAGCAGTCCCCCGGGACAAGTAAGGGAAAAACTGTTTTTT. Translated: CASSPPGQVREKLFF.

The chain combines TRBV15 with TRBJ1-5; unclear D gene. The CDR3 length is 19 residues. Germline V gene data show CDR1 as LNHNV and CDR2 as YYDKDF (reference sequence). Trimming removed 1 base at V and 0 bases at J, with 19 bases between. CDR3 amino acids: CATSRVGSARDYSNQPQHF. CDR3 DNA: TGTGCCACCAGCAGAGTAGGCTCCGCACGGGATTATAGCAATCAGCCCCAGCATTTT.

The chain carries TRBV12-3 or TRBV12-4 and TRBJ1-5; no reliable D call. The CDR3 covers 13 residues. The V and J ends lost 3 bases and 4 bases respectively, with 7 bases between them. CDR3: CASSFERNQPQHF. The CDR3 bases are TGTGCCAGCAGTTTTGAGAGAAATCAGCCCCAGCATTTT.

The chain is built from TRBV19 and TRBJ1-5; a possible D gene is TRBD1 (6 bases). The CDR3 is 16 residues long. The V and J ends lost 8 bases and 3 bases respectively, with 20 bases between them. CDR1 and CDR2 from the germline V gene are LNHDA and SQIVND (reference sequence). Here the CDR3 DNA reads TGTGCCAGTGTTTCCCAAGAAGGGGGGTTCAATCAGCCCCAGCATTTT. It yields the protein CASVSQEGGFNQPQHF.

The chain joins TRBV19 to TRBJ1-1; 11 positions agree with TRBD1. V lost 8 bases and J lost 1; bases outside the gene matches: 18. CDR3 length: 19 residues. In germline, CDR1 is LNHDA, CDR2 SQIVND (reference sequence). The CDR3 DNA sequence: TGTGCCAGTGGCCGGGACAGGGGGACGACAACCTCCCGGAACACTGAAGCTTTCTTT. Translated: CASGRDRGTTTSRNTEAFF.

This clone was recorded once. The rearrangement uses TRBV10-3 and TRBJ2-5; 12 nucleotides match TRBD2. CDR1 ENHRY and CDR2 SYGVKD come from the germline V gene. The CDR3 has 16 amino acids. V shed 6 bases and J 3 bases; nucleotides not matched to a gene: 8. The CDR3 region has the DNA TGTGCCATCAGCCCCCGGGCTAGCGGGGGGGAAGAGACCCAGTACTTC. Amino acids: CAISPRASGGEETQYF.

The sample holds a few counts of this clone. The genes are TRBV4-1 and TRBJ1-5; TRBD1 might be the D (5 bases). Trimming took off 5 bases at V and 5 bases at J, with 13 bases between the two ends. The CDR3 totals 14 residues. Germline CDR1 and CDR2: MGHRA and YSYEKL. CDR3 in amino acids: CASSWDPSYQPQHF. The DNA for the CDR3 is TGCGCCAGCAGCTGGGACCCATCTTATCAGCCCCAGCATTTT.

The V call is TRBV6-5, the J call TRBJ1-2, with D maybe TRBD1 (6 bases). Trimming took off 9 bases at V and 1 base at J, with 15 bases between the two ends. This CDR3 is 14 amino acids long. CDR1 and CDR2 from the germline V gene are MNHEY and SVGAGI. The CDR3 region has the DNA TGTGCCAGTTGCCTCAGGACAGTTAACTATGGCTACACCTTC. Its translation: CASCLRTVNYGYTF.

This clone has only one observation. V usage is TRBV11-2 and J usage is TRBJ1-5, with TRBD1 identical over 7 bases. Germline trimming cut 1 base from V and 4 bases from J; bases unmatched to any gene: 7. Germline CDR1 SGHAT, CDR2 FQNNGV. This CDR3 is 16 amino acids long. This CDR3 reads CASSLAQGVGNQPQHF. In nucleotides, the CDR3 is TGTGCCAGCAGCTTAGCGCAGGGGGTTGGGAATCAGCCCCAGCATTTT.

The genes are TRBV10-3 and TRBJ1-2, with D hard to call. Germline assignment: CDR1 ENHRY and CDR2 SYGVKD. The CDR3 covers 13 residues. V was cut by 6 bases and J by 1 base, with 9 bases left in between. The CDR3 sequence: CAISVQDNYGYTF. The DNA of the CDR3 is TGTGCCATCAGCGTTCAGGATAACTATGGCTACACCTTC.

This chain uses TRBV7-9 with TRBJ2-1; 10 nucleotides agree with TRBD2. Germline V gene sequence: CDR1 SEHNR, CDR2 FQNEAQ (reference sequence). This CDR3 is built from 20 residues. J was trimmed by 0 bases and V by 5 bases; bases with no gene match: 16. The CDR3 is CASSKRRTSGQISSYNEQFF. CDR3 in DNA: TGTGCCAGCAGCAAAAGAAGGACTAGCGGCCAGATCAGCTCCTACAATGAGCAGTTCTTC.

The chain carries TRBV5-4 and TRBJ2-1; the match to TRBD2 covers 8 bases. The CDR3 contains 14 residues. Germline V gene data show CDR1 as SGHNT and CDR2 as YYREEE (reference sequence). J lost 8 bases, V lost 0 bases, and 4 bases had no gene match. For the CDR3, the DNA is TGTGCCAGCAGCTTGGCGGGAGGGATGGATGAGCAGTTCTTC. Residues: CASSLAGGMDEQFF.

This clone showed up just once. The chain combines TRBV2 with TRBJ1-4, with no clear D. This CDR3 has 14 residues. Trimming removed 7 bases at V and 4 bases at J, with 13 bases between. Germline loops: CDR1 SNHLY, CDR2 FYNNEI. CDR3 loop: CASIPTGYNEKLFF. DNA of the CDR3: TGTGCCAGCATCCCGACGGGTTATAATGAAAAACTGTTTTTT.

This clone appeared once. The V and J genes are TRBV24-1 and TRBJ1-1, with D possibly TRBD1 on 6 matching bases. Germline values: CDR1 KGHDR, CDR2 SFDVKD. V lost 0 bases to trimming and J lost 3 bases, with 16 bases between them. There are 17 residues in the CDR3. The CDR3 coding sequence is TGTGCCACCAGTGATTTGAGGTCAGGGGTGTTGGACACTGAAGCTTTCTTT. It is translated as CATSDLRSGVLDTEAFF.

The chain has TRBV28 and TRBJ2-7; D is unresolved. CDR3 length: 16 amino acids. The germline V and J ends were trimmed by 1 base and 6 bases, with 19 bases remaining between them. Germline-derived CDR1 and CDR2 are MDHEN and SYDVKM. The CDR3, as DNA: TGTGCCAGCAGTTTATTCCCCGGCCGCCATCTGGGCGAGCAGTACTTC. Translated: CASSLFPGRHLGEQYF.

This chain connects TRBV6-5 to TRBJ1-1, with 7 nucleotides matching TRBD1. CDR3 size: 13 residues. Germline V gene sequence: CDR1 MNHEY, CDR2 SVGAGI. After removal of 0 bases from V and 11 bases from J, the junction contained 6 bases not matched to a gene. In DNA form, the CDR3 reads TGTGCCAGCAGTTACTCCGACAGGGAACGGGCTTTCTTT. Residues: CASSYSDRERAFF.

The rearrangement links TRBV6-5 to TRBJ1-2; a weak D match, TRBD1 (5 bases). Germline V lookup: CDR1 MNHEY, CDR2 SVGAGI. V was shortened by 7 bases and J by 2 bases, with 8 bases between the two germline ends. CDR3 size: 12 residues. The CDR3 DNA sequence: TGTGCCAGCATTGGGGCCAACTATGGCTACACCTTC. This sequence encodes CASIGANYGYTF.

The chain employs TRBV4-3 and TRBJ2-3; TRBD1 matches 11 bases. Germline V gene sequence: CDR1 LGHNA, CDR2 YSLEER. V dropped 4 bases and J dropped 3; count of bases not matched to a gene: 9. The CDR3 contains 17 residues. The CDR3 sequence is CASSRNGQGARTDTQYF. Here the CDR3 DNA reads TGCGCCAGCAGCCGGAATGGACAGGGGGCGCGAACAGATACGCAGTATTTT.

This chain uses TRBV15 with TRBJ2-7, with D perhaps TRBD2 (5 bases). There are 14 residues in the CDR3. V lost 1 base and J lost 4, with 11 bases in between. Germline V gives CDR1 LNHNV, CDR2 YYDKDF (reference sequence). CDR3 DNA sequence: TGTGCCACCAGCAGAGGGTCGGGGTTTTACGAGCAGTACTTC. It encodes CATSRGSGFYEQYF.

The rearrangement links TRBV13 to TRBJ2-3, with D unclear. The CDR3 runs to 14 residues. V was shortened by 1 base and J by 0 bases, with 5 bases between the two germline ends. CDR1 and CDR2 from the germline V gene are PRHDT and FYEKMQ (reference sequence). The CDR3 nucleotides read TGTGCCAGCAGCTTAGTGCGGAGCACAGATACGCAGTATTTT. As protein: CASSLVRSTDTQYF. The whole variable domain, remainder taken from reference TRBV13 and TRBJ2-3, is AAGVIQSPRHLIKEKRETATLKCYPIPRHDTVYWYQQGPGQDPQFLISFYEKMQSDKGSIPDRFSAQQFSDYHSELNMSSLELGDSALYFCASSLVRSTDTQYFGPGTRLTVL.

The rearrangement uses TRBV18 and TRBJ2-7, with TRBD1 matching over 7 bases. Trimming at V came to 4 bases and at J to 6 bases, leaving 9 bases not matched to a gene. Germline CDR1 reads KGHSH; CDR2 reads LQKENI. This CDR3 has 14 residues. As DNA, the CDR3 is TGTGCCAGCTCACAGGACAGGCGAGGGGGCGAGCAGTACTTC. Translated, it gives CASSQDRRGGEQYF.

This clone was detected only a few times. J is TRBJ1-5 and V is TRBV7-2; TRBD1 matches at 10 bases. Looked up from germline, CDR1 is SGHTA and CDR2 is FQGNSA. J gave up 8 bases and V 1 base, and 5 bases lay outside the gene matches. CDR3 length: 15 amino acids. The CDR3 DNA reads TGTGCCAGCAGCTTAGTCGCGGACAGGGGGAAGCCCCAGCATTTT. Encoded protein: CASSLVADRGKPQHF.

The genes are TRBV9 and TRBJ2-7, with 9 nucleotides matching TRBD2. V lost 4 bases and J lost 4; bases outside the gene matches: 9. Germline V gene data show CDR1 as SGDLS and CDR2 as YYNGEE. This CDR3 is built from 15 residues. The CDR3 region is CASSTRAGGLYEQYF. CDR3 in DNA: TGTGCCAGCAGCACAAGAGCGGGGGGCCTATACGAGCAGTACTTC.

The rearrangement joins TRBV7-8 to TRBJ1-1; 10 bases map to TRBD1. Germline values: CDR1 SGHVS, CDR2 FQNEAQ. The CDR3 totals 15 residues. Losses at the gene ends were 4 bases for V and 1 base for J; bases not matched to a gene: 3. CDR3 residues: CASSWDRGANTEAFF. The CDR3 bases are TGTGCCAGCAGCTGGGACAGGGGCGCGAACACTGAAGCTTTCTTT.

The J gene is TRBJ2-7, the V gene TRBV5-4; TRBD1 is a possible D gene (7 bases). The V gene lost 3 bases and the J gene lost 3 bases, with 16 bases spanning the gap. Germline V gene sequence: CDR1 SGHNT, CDR2 YYREEE (reference sequence). This CDR3 region has 15 residues. CDR3: CASSSWRQGLYEQYF. The CDR3 nucleotides are TGTGCCAGCAGCTCGTGGAGACAGGGACTCTACGAGCAGTACTTC. Variable domain in full (rest from reference TRBV5-4 and TRBJ2-7): ETGVTQSPTHLIKTRGQQVTLRCSSQSGHNTVSWYQQALGQGPQFIFQYYREEENGRGNFPPRFSGLQFPNYSSELNVNALELDDSALYLCASSSWRQGLYEQYFGPGTRLTVT.

The chain carries TRBV18 and TRBJ1-3; D is possibly TRBD1 (5 bases). The germline V gene has CDR1 KGHSH and CDR2 LQKENI. Trimming took 4 bases from V and 2 from J, leaving 12 bases between them. The CDR3 loop spans 15 amino acids. The CDR3 coding sequence is TGTGCCAGCTCACAGATTCCAGGGACTGGAAACACCATATATTTT. This sequence encodes CASSQIPGTGNTIYF.

The V call is TRBV5-4, the J call TRBJ2-7; the match to TRBD2 covers 12 bases. V lost 4 bases to trimming and J lost 6 bases; unmatched junction nucleotides: 5. The germline V gene has CDR1 SGHNT and CDR2 YYREEE (reference sequence). The CDR3 is made up of 14 amino acids. The CDR3 DNA sequence: TGTGCCAGCAGCCCTCTAGCGGGAGGGGTCGAGCAGTACTTC. Its protein product is CASSPLAGGVEQYF.

The chain uses TRBV5-6 and TRBJ2-5, with a possible D match to TRBD2 (6 bases). V was pared by 1 base and J by 3 bases, with 10 bases between. Germline V CDR1 and CDR2: SGHDT, YYEEEE. There are 14 residues in the CDR3. CDR3 nucleotides: TGTGCCAGCAGCTTGACAGGAGGGAAAGAGACCCAGTACTTC. This translates into CASSLTGGKETQYF. Filled out from reference TRBV5-6 and TRBJ2-5, the complete variable domain reads DAGVTQSPTHLIKTRGQQVTLRCSPKSGHDTVSWYQQALGQGPQFIFQYYEEEERQRGNFPDRFSGHQFPNYSSELNVNALLLGDSALYLCASSLTGGKETQYFGPGTRLLVL.

The gene calls are TRBV6-5 and TRBJ1-2, with D perhaps matching TRBD1 (6 bases). Trimming removed 5 bases at V and 8 bases at J, with 18 bases between. CDR3 size: 14 residues. In germline, CDR1 is MNHEY, CDR2 SVGAGI. CDR3 nucleotide sequence: TGTGCCAGCAGTACCGGGATCTCCGGGGGCGGCTACACCTTC. Protein: CASSTGISGGGYTF.

This sequence joins TRBV7-2 and TRBJ1-4, with D possibly being TRBD1 (6 bases). In germline, CDR1 is SGHTA, CDR2 FQGNSA. Deletions cut 5 bases from V and 0 bases from J, with 13 bases between. The CDR3 consists of 16 residues. The CDR3 loop is CASSLGQRATNEKLFF. In DNA form, the CDR3 reads TGTGCCAGCAGCCTAGGACAGAGAGCAACTAATGAAAAACTGTTTTTT.

The genes are TRBV28 and TRBJ1-3; possibly TRBD1 for D (6 bases). CDR3 length: 15 amino acids. From germline, CDR1 is MDHEN and CDR2 SYDVKM. V gave up 1 base and J gave up 1 base, with 8 bases separating them. The CDR3 DNA reads as TGTGCCAGCAGTTTATCGGGGGCTTCTGGAAACACCATATATTTT. This sequence encodes CASSLSGASGNTIYF.